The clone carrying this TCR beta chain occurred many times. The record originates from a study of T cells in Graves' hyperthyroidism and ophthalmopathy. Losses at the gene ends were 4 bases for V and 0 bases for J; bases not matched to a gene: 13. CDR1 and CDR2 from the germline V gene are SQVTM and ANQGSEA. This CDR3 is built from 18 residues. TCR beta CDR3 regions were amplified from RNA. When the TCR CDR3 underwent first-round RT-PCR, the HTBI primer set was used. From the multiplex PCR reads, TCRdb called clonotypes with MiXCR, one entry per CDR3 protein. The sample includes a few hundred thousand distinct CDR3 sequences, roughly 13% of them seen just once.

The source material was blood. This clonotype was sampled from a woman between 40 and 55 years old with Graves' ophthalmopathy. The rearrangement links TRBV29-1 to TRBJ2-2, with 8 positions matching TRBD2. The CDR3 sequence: CSVVLGRSGGPNTGELFF. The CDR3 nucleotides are TGCAGCGTTGTTTTGGGGCGGAGCGGGGGTCCGAACACCGGGGAGCTGTTTTTT.